One sample yielded the 22 T cell receptor beta chains listed below, sequenced in a study of cytotoxic CD8 clonotypes in ibrutinib-treated CLL. Clones were read by immunoSEQ multiplex PCR, and TCRdb kept only the in-frame ones, dropping some. The sample holds about 49,000 clones, 53% seen once. The sequencing here drew on PBMCs, taken after 12 months of ibrutinib treatment. Source of these receptors: a human donor with chronic lymphocytic leukemia.

The V and J genes are TRBV6-6 and TRBJ2-7; TRBD2 matches at 9 bases. This CDR3 has 16 residues. Germline values: CDR1 MNHNY, CDR2 SVGAGI (reference sequence). With V trimmed by 7 bases and J by 0 bases, 10 bases remained unmatched. Here the CDR3 reads CASILDLAGPSYEQYF. The CDR3 bases are TGTGCCAGCATCCTAGACCTAGCGGGACCCTCCTACGAGCAGTACTTC.

The rearrangement uses TRBV19 and TRBJ2-2, with D tentatively TRBD1 (6 bases). The CDR3 covers 15 residues. The germline V gene has CDR1 LNHDA and CDR2 SQIVND (reference sequence). The V end was cut by 5 bases, the J end by 2 bases, with 12 bases between. This CDR3 is CASSPWTANTGELFF. CDR3 DNA sequence: TGTGCCAGTAGTCCCTGGACAGCTAACACCGGGGAGCTGTTTTTT.

The count of this clone is one. The rearrangement uses TRBV2 and TRBJ2-7; 9 positions match TRBD1. Germline V gene lookup returns CDR1 SNHLY and CDR2 FYNNEI. V was pared by 7 bases and J by 2 bases, with 6 bases of the junction left unmatched. The CDR3 sequence is 14 residues long. CDR3 sequence: CASNPGQGTYEQYF. The DNA for the CDR3 is TGTGCCAGCAATCCGGGACAGGGAACCTACGAGCAGTACTTC.

This clone was counted a few times. The chain recombines TRBV30 with TRBJ2-7; D call uncertain. The CDR3 has 12 residues. Trimming stripped 0 bases from V and 3 bases from J, with 6 bases between. Germline values: CDR1 GTSNPN, CDR2 SVGIG (reference sequence). The CDR3, as DNA: TGTGCCTGGAGTGTAACGGGCTACGAGCAGTACTTC. This translates into CAWSVTGYEQYF.

The chain links TRBV5-6 to TRBJ1-4, with D hard to call. The CDR3 totals 13 residues. The V gene lost 3 bases and the J gene lost 0 bases, with 3 bases spanning the gap. Germline V gene data show CDR1 as SGHDT and CDR2 as YYEEEE. The CDR3 sequence is CASSSTTNEKLFF. DNA of the CDR3: TGTGCCAGCAGCTCTACAACTAATGAAAAACTGTTTTTT. Supplemented by reference TRBV5-6 and TRBJ1-4, the full variable domain reads DAGVTQSPTHLIKTRGQQVTLRCSPKSGHDTVSWYQQALGQGPQFIFQYYEEEERQRGNFPDRFSGHQFPNYSSELNVNALLLGDSALYLCASSSTTNEKLFFGSGTQLSVL.

The chain couples TRBV27 to TRBJ2-2; 12 nucleotides match TRBD2. This CDR3 has 18 amino acids. V lost 1 base and J lost 4; bases outside the gene matches: 7. From germline, CDR1 is MNHEY and CDR2 SMNVEV (reference sequence). CDR3 DNA: TGTGCCAGCAGTTTATTACTAGCGGGAGGTGTAGTCACCGGGGAGCTGTTTTTT. Translating gives CASSLLLAGGVVTGELFF.

This clone was seen only once. The gene calls are TRBV7-9 and TRBJ2-7; 10 nucleotides agree with TRBD1. CDR1 and CDR2 from the germline V gene are SEHNR and FQNEAQ (reference sequence). This CDR3 contains 12 residues. With 4 bases clipped from V and 10 bases from J, the junction kept 4 bases outside the gene matches. The CDR3 here is CASSSGQGNQYF. As DNA, the CDR3 is TGTGCCAGCAGCTCGGGACAGGGGAATCAGTACTTC.

This clone has just one count. The genes are TRBV6-4 and TRBJ2-2, with 12 positions matching TRBD2. This CDR3 comprises 15 residues. CDR1 is MRHNA and CDR2 is SNTAGT in the germline V gene. V lost 4 bases to trimming and J lost 5 bases; unmatched junction nucleotides: 2. CDR3 amino acids: CASSGLAGATGELFF. CDR3 in DNA: TGTGCCAGCAGTGGACTAGCGGGAGCTACCGGGGAGCTGTTTTTT.

The rearrangement uses TRBV6-5 and TRBJ2-7; the match to TRBD1 covers 8 bases. The CDR3 has 14 amino acids. V lost 4 bases and J lost 6; bases outside the gene matches: 8. CDR1 is MNHEY and CDR2 is SVGAGI in the germline V gene. CDR3 coding DNA: TGTGCCAGCAGTTCGGGACAGGCTCGAGGCGAGCAGTACTTC. Translating it yields CASSSGQARGEQYF.

V and J are TRBV7-9 and TRBJ1-2, with TRBD1 as a possible D gene (6 bases). V shed 5 bases and J shed 5 bases, with 24 bases lying between them. This CDR3 is 17 amino acids long. From germline, CDR1 is SEHNR and CDR2 FQNEAQ (reference sequence). This chain's CDR3 is CASSRTVPRSAEYGYTF. CDR3 DNA: TGTGCCAGCAGCCGGACAGTACCACGTTCAGCCGAATATGGCTACACCTTC.

The J gene is TRBJ2-1, the V gene TRBV2, with 7 bases matching TRBD2. The CDR3 runs 15 residues. V was pared by 2 bases and J by 0 bases, with 1 base of the junction left unmatched. Germline assignment: CDR1 SNHLY and CDR2 FYNNEI. Here the CDR3 reads CASSEIAGSYNEQFF. The CDR3 DNA sequence: TGTGCCAGCAGTGAAATAGCGGGCTCCTACAATGAGCAGTTCTTC.

The chain recombines TRBV28 with TRBJ2-1, with D maybe TRBD2 (6 bases). The length of the CDR3 is 15 residues. Germline CDR1 MDHEN, CDR2 SYDVKM. V was pared by 6 bases and J by 1 base, with 13 bases between. The DNA for the CDR3 is TGTGCCAGCAGATTTTTCCTAGCGTCCTACAATGAGCAGTTCTTC. Protein product: CASRFFLASYNEQFF.

The chain uses TRBV9 and TRBJ2-5; 8 bases fit TRBD2. Germline CDR1 and CDR2: SGDLS and YYNGEE. After removal of 0 bases from V and 5 bases from J, the junction contained 6 bases not matched to a gene. This CDR3 has 15 residues. CDR3 DNA sequence: TGTGCCAGCAGCGTAGACGGGACTAGGGTTGAGACCCAGTACTTC. It encodes CASSVDGTRVETQYF. The variable domain in full, with the rest retrieved from reference TRBV9 and TRBJ2-5, is DSGVTQTPKHLITATGQRVTLRCSPRSGDLSVYWYQQSLDQGLQFLIQYYNGEERAKGNILERFSAQQFPDLHSELNLSSLELGDSALYFCASSVDGTRVETQYFGPGTRLLVL.

This chain links TRBV6-1 with TRBJ1-2; 7 bases match TRBD1. The CDR3 has 13 amino acids. Germline V lookup: CDR1 MNHNS, CDR2 SASEGT. V was pared by 6 bases and J by 7 bases, with 8 bases of the junction left unmatched. The CDR3 reads CASRQTGEGGYTF. Here the CDR3 DNA reads TGTGCCAGCAGGCAAACAGGGGAAGGTGGCTACACCTTC.

This clone was counted ten times or more. The V and J genes are TRBV27 and TRBJ2-7; possibly TRBD1 for D (5 bases). V was trimmed by 2 bases and J by 0 bases, leaving 14 bases between them. This CDR3 contains 16 residues. Germline CDR1 is MNHEY and CDR2 is SMNVEV (reference sequence). The CDR3 DNA reads as TGTGCCAGCAGTTTAGGGGATAGGGGCCTCTCCTACGAGCAGTACTTC. This codes for CASSLGDRGLSYEQYF.

The CDR3 sequence: CASRGQGWGDTQYF. The CDR3, as DNA: TGTGCCAGCAGGGGACAGGGGTGGGGAGATACGCAGTATTTT. This chain uses TRBV28 with TRBJ2-3; 10 bases are a match to TRBD1. Germline values: CDR1 MDHEN, CDR2 SYDVKM. The CDR3 has 14 amino acids. V lost 6 bases, J lost 5 bases, and 5 bases stayed unmatched. The full variable domain, its missing parts supplied by reference TRBV28 and TRBJ2-3, is DVKVTQSSRYLVKRTGEKVFLECVQDMDHENMFWYRQDPGLGLRLIYFSYDVKMKEKGDIPEGYSVSREKKERFSLILESASTNQTSMYLCASRGQGWGDTQYFGPGTRLTVL.

The chain is built from TRBV15 and TRBJ2-7; D is undetermined. The germline V and J ends were trimmed by 1 base and 5 bases, with 9 bases remaining between them. CDR3 length: 13 residues. CDR1 is LNHNV, CDR2 YYDKDF, per germline (reference sequence). CDR3 DNA: TGTGCCACCAGCAGAGCCGGGCGCCACGAGCAGTACTTC. Protein: CATSRAGRHEQYF. Full variable domain (missing parts from reference TRBV15 and TRBJ2-7): DAMVIQNPRYQVTQFGKPVTLSCSQTLNHNVMYWYQQKSSQAPKLLFHYYDKDFNNEADTPDNFQSRRPNTSFCFLDIRSPGLGDTAMYLCATSRAGRHEQYFGPGTRLTVT.

The chain couples TRBV5-4 to TRBJ2-7, with unresolved D. The germline gives CDR1 SGHNT, CDR2 YYREEE (reference sequence). Between the trimmed V and J ends, which lost 0 bases and 4 bases, there was a span of 8 bases. This CDR3 is 13 amino acids long. CDR3 in amino acids: CASSLDDGYEQYF. The DNA for the CDR3 is TGTGCCAGCAGCTTGGATGACGGATACGAGCAGTACTTC.

The chain carries TRBV6-6 and TRBJ2-2, with D uncertain. The CDR3 covers 13 residues. CDR1 MNHNY and CDR2 SVGAGI come from the germline V gene (reference sequence). Between the trimmed V and J ends, which lost 3 bases and 1 base, there was a span of 3 bases. The CDR3 DNA reads TGTGCCAGCAGTTATAAGAACACCGGGGAGCTGTTTTTT. It codes for CASSYKNTGELFF.

This clone turned up a few times. In DNA, the CDR3 is TGTGCCAGCAGCGGAGGCACAGTGGGTAATGAAAAACTGTTTTTT. Translating it yields CASSGGTVGNEKLFF. This chain joins TRBV9 and TRBJ1-4; D is uncertain. V was shortened by 3 bases and J by 4 bases, with 13 bases between the two germline ends. This CDR3 has 15 residues. Germline loops: CDR1 SGDLS, CDR2 YYNGEE. The full variable domain, completed using reference TRBV9 and TRBJ1-4, is DSGVTQTPKHLITATGQRVTLRCSPRSGDLSVYWYQQSLDQGLQFLIQYYNGEERAKGNILERFSAQQFPDLHSELNLSSLELGDSALYFCASSGGTVGNEKLFFGSGTQLSVL.

V usage is TRBV7-4 and J usage is TRBJ2-7; 9 nucleotides agree with TRBD2. Germline trimming cut 4 bases from V and 3 bases from J; bases unmatched to any gene: 7. The CDR3 length is 15 residues. CDR1 is SGHVT, CDR2 SQSDAQ, per germline. The CDR3 DNA reads as TGTGCCAGCAGCTGTGGACTAGCGAGCTACTACGAGCAGTACTTC. Translated: CASSCGLASYYEQYF.

This clone came up a few times. A read error may account for a junction end that differs from germline. This rearrangement joins TRBV5-6 to TRBJ2-7; D unresolved. Germline V CDR1 and CDR2: SGHDT, YYEEEE. CDR3 length equals 13 residues. In DNA, the CDR3 is TGTGCCAGCAGCTTGGCCTACTCCAACGAGCAGTACTTC. It codes for CASSLAYSNEQYF.